The entry below gives a single T cell receptor (beta chain) sequence along with its context. Its specificity is unknown. The protocol was immunoSEQ multiplex PCR, while the TCRdb copy is restricted to in-frame clones and leaves out a portion. The table shows 50,000 to 60,000 clones, with roughly 89% occurring only once. This record comes from a study of OX40 agonist ivuxolimab in advanced cancers. Background on the study: As their treatment, patients were administered ivuxolimab, an agonistic anti-OX40 (CD134) antibody. Partial responses were observed in three patients, of whom one had hepatocellular carcinoma and two had cutaneous melanoma. From roughly 23 to 90 years was the age range, with a mean of roughly 59 years, and about 78% were male. Overall study findings and caveats: More expanded clones were found, on average, in CD8+ than in CD4+ T cells.

CDR3 length: 17 residues. Trimming cost V 5 bases and J 7 bases, with 23 bases left between them. Germline V gene sequence: CDR1 LNHNV, CDR2 YYDKDF (reference sequence). The source is an adult with an advanced solid tumor such as melanoma, head and neck, liver or kidney cancer. The specimen comprised CD4+ or CD8+ T cells sorted from blood, sampled in a trial of the OX40 agonist ivuxolimab. This chain uses TRBV15 with TRBJ2-2; D might be TRBD1 (5 bases). The CDR3 coding sequence is TGTGCCACCAGCCCCCCTCAGACAGCGAGCTATATCGGGGAGCTGTTTTTT. This codes for CATSPPQTASYIGELFF.